The source of this T cell receptor beta chain is a study of breast tumors, draining lymph nodes, adjacent tissues. TCRdb reanalysed the multiplex PCR reads using MiXCR and keeps one entry per CDR3 protein. The sample has approximately 200,000 distinct CDR3 sequences; approximately 31% are singletons. As for this clonotype: Since the CDR3 does not end with the conserved phenylalanine or tryptophan, this likely comes from a read error. The DNA is omitted, as the CDR3 cannot be located on it reliably, and the CDR3 follows TCRdb's listing.

The lymph nodes were axillary draining lymph nodes from breast cancer patients. The CDR3 is 9 amino acids in total, end residues counted. Germline V gene sequence: CDR1 SEHNR, CDR2 FQNEAQ (reference sequence). This sequence originates from a female donor with breast cancer. Some clones in this sample may be carry-over from other donors' samples. Material for sequencing was axillary lymph node tissue. The genes are TRBV7-9 and TRBJ1-2. CDR3: CASTGTRLS.